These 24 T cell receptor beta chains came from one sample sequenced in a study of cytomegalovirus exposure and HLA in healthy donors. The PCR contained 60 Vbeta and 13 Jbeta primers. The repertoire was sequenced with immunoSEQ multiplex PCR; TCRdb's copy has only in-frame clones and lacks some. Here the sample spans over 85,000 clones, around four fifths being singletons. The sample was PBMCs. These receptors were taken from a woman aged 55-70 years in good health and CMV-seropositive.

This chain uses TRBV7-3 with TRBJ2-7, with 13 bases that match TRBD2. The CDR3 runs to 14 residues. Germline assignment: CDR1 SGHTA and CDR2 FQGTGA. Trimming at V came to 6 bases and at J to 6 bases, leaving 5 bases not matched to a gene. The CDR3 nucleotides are TGTGCCAGCAGGCGGACTAGCGGGAGCAGCGAGCAGTACTTC. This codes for CASRRTSGSSEQYF.

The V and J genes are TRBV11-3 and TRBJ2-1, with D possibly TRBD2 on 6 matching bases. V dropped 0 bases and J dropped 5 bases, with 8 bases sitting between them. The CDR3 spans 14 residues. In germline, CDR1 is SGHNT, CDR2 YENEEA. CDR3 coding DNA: TGTGCCAGCAGCTTAGACGGAGGGAACAATGAGCAGTTCTTC. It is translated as CASSLDGGNNEQFF.

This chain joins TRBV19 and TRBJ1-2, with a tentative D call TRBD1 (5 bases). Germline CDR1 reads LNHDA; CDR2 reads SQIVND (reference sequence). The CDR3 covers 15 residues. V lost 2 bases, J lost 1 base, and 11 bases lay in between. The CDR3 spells CASSIRQIRNYGYTF. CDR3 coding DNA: TGTGCCAGTAGTATAAGACAGATACGTAACTATGGCTACACCTTC.

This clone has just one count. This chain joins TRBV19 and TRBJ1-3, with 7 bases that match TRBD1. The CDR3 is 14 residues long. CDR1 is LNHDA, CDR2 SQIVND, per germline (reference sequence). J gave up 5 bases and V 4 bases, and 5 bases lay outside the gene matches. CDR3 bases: TGTGCCAGTAGTACCTGGGACAGAAGAAACACCATATATTTT. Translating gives CASSTWDRRNTIYF.

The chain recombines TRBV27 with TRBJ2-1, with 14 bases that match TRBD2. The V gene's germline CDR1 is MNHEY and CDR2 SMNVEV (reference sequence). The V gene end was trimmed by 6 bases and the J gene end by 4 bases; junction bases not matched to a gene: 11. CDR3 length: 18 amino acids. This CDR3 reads CASRPGLAGERVYNEQFF. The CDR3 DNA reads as TGTGCCAGCAGACCGGGACTAGCGGGAGAACGGGTTTACAATGAGCAGTTCTTC.

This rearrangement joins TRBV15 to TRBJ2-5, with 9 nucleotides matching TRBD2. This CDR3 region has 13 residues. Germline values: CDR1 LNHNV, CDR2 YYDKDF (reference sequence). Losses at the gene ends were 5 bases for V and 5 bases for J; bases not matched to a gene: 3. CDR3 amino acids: CATSGTSPETQYF. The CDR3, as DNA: TGTGCCACCAGCGGGACTAGCCCGGAGACCCAGTACTTC. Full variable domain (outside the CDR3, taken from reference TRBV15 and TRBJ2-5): DAMVIQNPRYQVTQFGKPVTLSCSQTLNHNVMYWYQQKSSQAPKLLFHYYDKDFNNEADTPDNFQSRRPNTSFCFLDIRSPGLGDTAMYLCATSGTSPETQYFGPGTRLLVL.

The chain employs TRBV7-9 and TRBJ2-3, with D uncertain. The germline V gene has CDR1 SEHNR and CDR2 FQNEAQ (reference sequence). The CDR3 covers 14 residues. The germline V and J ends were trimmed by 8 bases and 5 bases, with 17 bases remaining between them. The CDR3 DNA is TGTGCCAGCGGCACGCCCCGAGGCGTAGATACGCAGTATTTT. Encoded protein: CASGTPRGVDTQYF.

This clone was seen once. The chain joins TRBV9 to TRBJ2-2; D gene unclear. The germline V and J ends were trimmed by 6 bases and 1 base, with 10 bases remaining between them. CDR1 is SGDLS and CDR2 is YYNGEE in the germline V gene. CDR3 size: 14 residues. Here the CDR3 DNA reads TGTGCCAGCAAAAGTGGCATGAACACCGGGGAGCTGTTTTTT. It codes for CASKSGMNTGELFF.

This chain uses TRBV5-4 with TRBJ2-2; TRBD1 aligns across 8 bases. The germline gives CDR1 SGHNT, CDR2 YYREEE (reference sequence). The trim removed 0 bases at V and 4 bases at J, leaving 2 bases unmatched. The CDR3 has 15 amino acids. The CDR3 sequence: CASSLGGQGTGELFF. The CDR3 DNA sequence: TGTGCCAGCAGCTTGGGTGGACAGGGCACCGGGGAGCTGTTTTTT.

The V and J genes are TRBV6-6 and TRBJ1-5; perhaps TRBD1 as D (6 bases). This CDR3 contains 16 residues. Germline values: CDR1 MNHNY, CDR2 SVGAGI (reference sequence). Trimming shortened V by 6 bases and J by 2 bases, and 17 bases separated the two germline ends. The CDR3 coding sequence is TGTGCCAGCAGCCGAGGCGGACAGATCGGCAATCAGCCCCAGCATTTT. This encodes CASSRGGQIGNQPQHF.

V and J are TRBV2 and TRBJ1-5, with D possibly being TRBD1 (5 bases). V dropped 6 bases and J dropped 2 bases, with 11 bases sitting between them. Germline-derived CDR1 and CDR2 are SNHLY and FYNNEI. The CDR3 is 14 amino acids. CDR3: CASSLGGGNQPQHF. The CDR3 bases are TGTGCCAGCAGCCTGGGGGGGGGCAATCAGCCCCAGCATTTT.

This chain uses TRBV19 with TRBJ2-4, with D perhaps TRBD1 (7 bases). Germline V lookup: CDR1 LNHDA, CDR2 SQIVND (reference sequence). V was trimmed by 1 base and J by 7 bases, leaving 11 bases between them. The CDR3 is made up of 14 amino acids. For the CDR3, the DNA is TGTGCCAGTAGTATAGGCAGGGGGGCTAACATTCAGTACTTC. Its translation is CASSIGRGANIQYF. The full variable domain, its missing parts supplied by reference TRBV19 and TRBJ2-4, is DGGITQSPKYLFRKEGQNVTLSCEQNLNHDAMYWYRQDPGQGLRLIYYSQIVNDFQKGDIAEGYSVSREKKESFPLTVTSAQKNPTAFYLCASSIGRGANIQYFGAGTRLSVL.

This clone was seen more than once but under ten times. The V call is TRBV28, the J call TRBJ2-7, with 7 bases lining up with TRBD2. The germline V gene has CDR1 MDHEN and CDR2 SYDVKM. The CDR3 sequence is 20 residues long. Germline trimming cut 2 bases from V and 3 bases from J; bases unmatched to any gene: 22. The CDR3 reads CASSLGFGVSNREEYYEQYF. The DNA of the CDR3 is TGTGCCAGCAGTTTAGGGTTTGGTGTCTCCAACCGGGAGGAGTACTACGAGCAGTACTTC.

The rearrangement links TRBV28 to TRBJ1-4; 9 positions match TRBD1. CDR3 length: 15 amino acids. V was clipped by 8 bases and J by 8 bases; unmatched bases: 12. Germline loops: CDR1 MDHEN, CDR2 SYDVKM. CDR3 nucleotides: TGTGCCAGCGGGGTCGCGGGGACAGGGCGAGAAAAACTGTTTTTT. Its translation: CASGVAGTGREKLFF.

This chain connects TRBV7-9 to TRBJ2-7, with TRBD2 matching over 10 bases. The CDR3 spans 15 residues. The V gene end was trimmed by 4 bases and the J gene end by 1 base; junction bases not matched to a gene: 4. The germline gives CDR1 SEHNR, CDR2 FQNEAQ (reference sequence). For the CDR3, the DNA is TGTGCCAGCAGCTCCGGGACTAGCGTATCCTACGAGCAGTACTTC. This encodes CASSSGTSVSYEQYF.

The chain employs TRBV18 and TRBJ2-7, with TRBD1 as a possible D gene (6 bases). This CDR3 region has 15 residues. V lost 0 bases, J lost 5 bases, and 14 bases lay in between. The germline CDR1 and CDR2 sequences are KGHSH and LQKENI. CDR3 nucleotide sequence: TGTGCCAGCTCACCACCGAGTAGACAGGCCCACGAGCAGTACTTC. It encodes CASSPPSRQAHEQYF.

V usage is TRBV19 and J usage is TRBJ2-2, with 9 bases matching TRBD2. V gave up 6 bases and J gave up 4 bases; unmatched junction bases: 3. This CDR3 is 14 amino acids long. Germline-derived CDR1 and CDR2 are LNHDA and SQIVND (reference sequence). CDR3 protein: CASRAGGSTGELFF. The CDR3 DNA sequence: TGTGCCAGTAGGGCGGGAGGGTCCACCGGGGAGCTGTTTTTT.

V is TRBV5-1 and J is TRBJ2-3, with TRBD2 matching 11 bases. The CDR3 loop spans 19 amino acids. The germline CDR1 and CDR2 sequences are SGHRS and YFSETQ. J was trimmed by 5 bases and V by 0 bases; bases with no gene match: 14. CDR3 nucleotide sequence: TGCGCCAGCAGCTTGGTAGGGACTAGCGGAAACCTTAAACAAGATACGCAGTATTTT. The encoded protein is CASSLVGTSGNLKQDTQYF.

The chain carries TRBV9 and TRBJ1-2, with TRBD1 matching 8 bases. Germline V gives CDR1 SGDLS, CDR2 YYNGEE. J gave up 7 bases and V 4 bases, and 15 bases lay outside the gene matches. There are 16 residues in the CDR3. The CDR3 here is CASSLDRAVFPGGYTF. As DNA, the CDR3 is TGTGCCAGCAGCCTGGACAGGGCCGTATTTCCAGGTGGCTACACCTTC.

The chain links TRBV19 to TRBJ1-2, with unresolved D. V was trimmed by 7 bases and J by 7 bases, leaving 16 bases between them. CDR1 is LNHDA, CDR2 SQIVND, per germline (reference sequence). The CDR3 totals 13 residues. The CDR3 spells CASTWVQAVGYTF. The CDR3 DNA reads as TGTGCCAGTACCTGGGTTCAAGCGGTTGGCTACACCTTC. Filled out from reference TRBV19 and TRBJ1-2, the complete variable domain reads DGGITQSPKYLFRKEGQNVTLSCEQNLNHDAMYWYRQDPGQGLRLIYYSQIVNDFQKGDIAEGYSVSREKKESFPLTVTSAQKNPTAFYLCASTWVQAVGYTFGSGTRLTVV.

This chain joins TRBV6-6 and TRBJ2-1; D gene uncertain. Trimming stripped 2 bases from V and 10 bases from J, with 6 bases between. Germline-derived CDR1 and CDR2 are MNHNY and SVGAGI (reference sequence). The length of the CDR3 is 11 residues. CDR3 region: CASSYAAEQFF. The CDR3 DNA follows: TGTGCCAGCAGTTACGCTGCGGAGCAGTTCTTC.

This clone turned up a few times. CDR3 nucleotide sequence: TGTGCCAGCAGCCAAGGTCCACGGGTGGACTATGGCTACACCTTC. The encoded protein is CASSQGPRVDYGYTF. The V call is TRBV4-2, the J call TRBJ1-2; no clear D gene. The V and J ends lost 1 base and 3 bases respectively, with 12 bases between them. CDR1 and CDR2 from the germline V gene are LGHNA and YNFKEQ. This CDR3 is built from 15 residues.

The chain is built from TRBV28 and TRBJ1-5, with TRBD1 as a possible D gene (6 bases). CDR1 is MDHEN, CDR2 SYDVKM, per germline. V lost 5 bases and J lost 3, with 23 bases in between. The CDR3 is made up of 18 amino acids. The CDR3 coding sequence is TGTGCCAGCAGTCCCGGGGGGGCGGACATCTCATTCAATCAGCCCCAGCATTTT. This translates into CASSPGGADISFNQPQHF.

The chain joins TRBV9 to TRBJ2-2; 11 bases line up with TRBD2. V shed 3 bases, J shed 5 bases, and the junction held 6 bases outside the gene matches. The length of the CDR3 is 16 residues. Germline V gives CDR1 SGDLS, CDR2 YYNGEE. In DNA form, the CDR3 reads TGTGCCAGCAGCGCGGGACTAGCGGTTATTACCGGGGAGCTGTTTTTT. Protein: CASSAGLAVITGELFF.